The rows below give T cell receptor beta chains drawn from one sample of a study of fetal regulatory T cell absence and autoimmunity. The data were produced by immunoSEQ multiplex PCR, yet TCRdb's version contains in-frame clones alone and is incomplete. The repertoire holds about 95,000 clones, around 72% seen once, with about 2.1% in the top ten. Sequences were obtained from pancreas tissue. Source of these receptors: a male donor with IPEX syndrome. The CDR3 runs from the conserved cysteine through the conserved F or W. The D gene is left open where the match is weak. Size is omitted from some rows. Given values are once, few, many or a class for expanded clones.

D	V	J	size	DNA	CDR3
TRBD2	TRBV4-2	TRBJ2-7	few	TGTGCCAGCAGCCAAGTGGGGTCGGGGGGCTACGAGCAGTACTTC	CASSQVGSGGYEQYF
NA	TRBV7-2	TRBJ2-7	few	TGTGCCAGCAGCTTCGGGACCTACGAGCAGTACTTC	CASSFGTYEQYF
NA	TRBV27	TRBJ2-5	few	TGTGCCAGCAGTTTAGGGGCCCCTGGGACCCAGTACTTC	CASSLGAPGTQYF
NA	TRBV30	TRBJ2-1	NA	TGTGCCGCAACCAGGGTAACAGGCAATGAGCAGTTCTTC	CAATRVTGNEQFF
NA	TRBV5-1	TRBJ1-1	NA	TGCGCCAGCAGCGGCACAGGGAGGACTGAAGCTTTCTTT	CASSGTGRTEAFF
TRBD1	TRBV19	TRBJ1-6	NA	TGTGCCAGTAGTACCAAGGACAGGGGTTCTGGAGTCCTCCACTTT	CASSTKDRGSGVLHF
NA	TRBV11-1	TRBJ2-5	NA	TGTGCCAGCAGCTTACCGAGGGGGCAAGAGACCCAGTACTTC	CASSLPRGQETQYF
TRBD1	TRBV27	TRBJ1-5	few	TGTGCCAGCAGTTGGGGACAGGGGGACAATCAGCCCCAGCATTTT	CASSWGQGDNQPQHF
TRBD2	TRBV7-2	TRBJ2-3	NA	TGTGCCAGCAGGAGGACTAGCGGGCTTAGCACAGATACGCAGTATTTT	CASRRTSGLSTDTQYF
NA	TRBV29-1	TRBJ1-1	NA	TGCAGCGTTGAGAGGGGAGACACTGAAGCTTTCTTT	CSVERGDTEAFF
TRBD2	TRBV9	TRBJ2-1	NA	TGTGCCAGCAGCGTAGCCGGGACTAGGGGCAATGAGCAGTTCTTC	CASSVAGTRGNEQFF
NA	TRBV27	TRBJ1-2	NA	TGTGCCAGCAGTTTACTCACCACGAACTATGGCTACACCTTC	CASSLLTTNYGYTF
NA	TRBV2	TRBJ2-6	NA	TGTGCCAGCAGTGCAGGTGGGGCCAACGTCCTGACTTTC	CASSAGGANVLTF
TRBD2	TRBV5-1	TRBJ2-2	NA	TGCGCCAGCAGCTTGACTGCGCGGGAGTCACTAGCCGGGGAGCTGTTTTTT	CASSLTARESLAGELFF
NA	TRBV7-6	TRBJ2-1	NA	TGTGCCAGCAGAAGGGGCCATGAGCAGTTCTTC	CASRRGHEQFF
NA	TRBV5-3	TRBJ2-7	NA	TGTGCCAGAAGCGCGGACCTCGAATCCTACGAGCAGTACTTC	CARSADLESYEQYF